Listed below are T cell receptor beta chains from one sample, sequenced in a study of blood T cell repertoires in COVID-19. Generated by immunoSEQ multiplex PCR, the TCRdb table keeps only in-frame clones and is missing some. The table has over 130,000 clones, 84% seen once. Sequenced material: PBMCs or T cells enriched from blood (not recorded which). These TCRs come from a woman between 45 and 60 years old with acute COVID-19. Each CDR3 is given with its conserved first and last residue. The order of the fields is J gene, clone size, CDR3 length, V gene, D gene, CDR3 protein, CDR3 DNA. The D gene is left open where the match is weak. Part of the rows lack a size; the others show once, few, many or a class for expanded clones.

TRBJ2-5 NA 15 TRBV10-3 TRBD1 CAISSTGATGETQYF TGTGCCATCAGTTCCACAGGGGCCACCGGAGAGACCCAGTACTTC
TRBJ1-5 NA 14 TRBV2 NA CASSEMTADQPQHF TGTGCCAGCAGTGAAATGACGGCGGATCAGCCCCAGCATTTT
TRBJ1-6 NA 16 TRBV7-9 TRBD1 CASSSGQNLYNSPLHF TGTGCCAGCAGCTCGGGACAGAACCTCTATAATTCACCCCTCCACTTT
TRBJ2-3 NA 13 TRBV2 NA CASSPQGTDTQYF TGTGCCAGCAGCCCGCAGGGTACAGATACGCAGTATTTT
TRBJ1-1 NA 14 TRBV7-8 TRBD1 CASSHPGQGTEAFF TGTGCCAGCAGCCATCCGGGACAGGGGACTGAAGCTTTCTTT
TRBJ2-2 NA 14 TRBV12-5 NA CASGRTGNTGELFF TGTGCTAGTGGGCGTACGGGGAACACCGGGGAGCTGTTTTTT
TRBJ2-7 NA 15 TRBV4-3 NA CASSPEVATTYEQYF TGCGCCAGCAGCCCCGAGGTAGCTACAACCTACGAGCAGTACTTC
TRBJ2-3 NA 16 TRBV5-1 TRBD1 CASSLWAGGASDTQYF TGCGCCAGCAGCTTGTGGGCAGGGGGCGCATCCGATACGCAGTATTTT
TRBJ2-7 NA 14 TRBV6-6 TRBD1 CASSYTGGTYKQYF TGTGCCAGCAGTTACACAGGGGGTACCTACAAGCAGTACTTC
TRBJ2-1 NA 12 TRBV3-1/TRBV3-2 NA CASSQTRHEQFF TGTGCCAGCAGCCAAACTAGACATGAGCAGTTCTTC
TRBJ1-3 NA 13 TRBV2 NA CASRKTGGNTIYF TGTGCCAGCAGGAAAACAGGGGGAAACACCATATATTTT
TRBJ1-2 NA 18 TRBV24-1 NA CATSDGGAGEIGNYGYTF TGTGCCACCAGTGATGGAGGGGCCGGAGAGATCGGGAACTATGGCTACACCTTC
TRBJ2-2 NA 15 TRBV7-2 TRBD2 CASSSTSLGTGELFF TGTGCCAGCAGTTCGACTAGCCTTGGGACCGGGGAGCTGTTTTTT
TRBJ1-5 NA 15 TRBV28 NA CASSLYVQGNQPQHF TGTGCCAGCAGTTTATACGTACAGGGCAATCAGCCCCAGCATTTT
TRBJ1-1 NA 14 TRBV19 NA CASKYDRKFTEAFF TGTGCCAGTAAGTACGACAGAAAGTTCACTGAAGCTTTCTTT
TRBJ2-6 NA 20 TRBV2 TRBD1 CASRRDRGRSMSSGANVLTF TGTGCCAGCAGACGGGACAGGGGGCGGAGTATGAGCTCTGGGGCCAACGTCCTGACTTTC
TRBJ2-6 NA 16 TRBV28 TRBD1 CASTDPRGNGANVLTF TGTGCCAGCACCGACCCCAGGGGGAATGGGGCCAACGTCCTGACTTTC
TRBJ1-2 NA 13 TRBV19 NA CASSIWGEQGYTF TGTGCCAGTAGTATTTGGGGGGAGCAAGGCTACACCTTC
TRBJ2-4 NA 16 TRBV19 NA CASSIGGRVAKNIQYF TGTGCCAGTAGTATAGGGGGGCGGGTAGCCAAAAACATTCAGTACTTC
TRBJ2-2 NA 15 TRBV20-1 TRBD2 CSASSSGSPTGELFF TGCAGTGCTAGTTCTAGCGGGTCACCGACCGGGGAGCTGTTTTTT
TRBJ2-7 many 15 TRBV3-1/TRBV3-2 NA CASSQDGGSIYEQYF TGTGCCAGCAGCCAAGACGGCGGTTCGATCTACGAGCAGTACTTC
TRBJ2-1 NA 16 TRBV4-1 NA CASSQEGAAAYNEQFF TGCGCCAGCAGCCAAGAGGGGGCGGCCGCCTACAATGAGCAGTTCTTC
TRBJ2-7 NA 14 TRBV7-3 TRBD1 CASSAGETGGEQYF TGTGCCAGCAGCGCCGGAGAGACAGGGGGCGAGCAGTACTTC
TRBJ2-5 NA 14 TRBV3-1/TRBV3-2 TRBD1 CASRLSQGAGAQYF TGTGCCAGCAGACTAAGTCAGGGGGCAGGGGCCCAGTACTTC
TRBJ2-5 NA 15 TRBV5-4 NA CASSLGGGGAETQYF TGTGCCAGCAGCTTGGGAGGGGGTGGTGCGGAGACCCAGTACTTC
TRBJ1-5 NA 15 TRBV4-1 NA CASSPTPRGDQPQHF TGCGCCAGCAGCCCCACCCCAAGGGGCGATCAGCCCCAGCATTTT
TRBJ2-7 NA 18 TRBV28 NA CASSLGGTFTVSVYEQYF TGTGCCAGCAGTTTAGGGGGGACTTTCACCGTTTCAGTCTACGAGCAGTACTTC
TRBJ2-7 NA 13 TRBV20-1 TRBD1 CSASKQGSYEQYF TGCAGTGCTAGTAAACAGGGGTCCTACGAGCAGTACTTC
TRBJ1-5 NA 15 TRBV6-5 TRBD1 CASSYTTGGDQPQHF TGTGCCAGCAGTTACACGACAGGGGGCGATCAGCCCCAGCATTTT
TRBJ2-5 NA 13 TRBV7-9 TRBD1 CASTQQGLETQYF TGTGCCAGCACCCAACAGGGGCTGGAGACCCAGTACTTC
TRBJ1-4 NA 15 TRBV30 NA CAWSEMGWEGEKLFF TGTGCCTGGAGTGAAATGGGCTGGGAGGGGGAAAAACTGTTTTTT
TRBJ2-5 NA 15 TRBV19 NA CASSARGGGAETQYF TGTGCCAGTAGTGCCCGGGGAGGTGGTGCGGAGACCCAGTACTTC
TRBJ1-3 NA 15 TRBV15 NA CATSSKGVKGNTIYF TGTGCCACCAGCAGTAAGGGGGTTAAGGGAAACACCATATATTTT
TRBJ2-2 few 12 TRBV12-3/TRBV12-4 NA CASTKGTGELFF TGTGCCAGCACCAAGGGGACCGGGGAGCTGTTTTTT
TRBJ2-1 NA 16 TRBV3-1/TRBV3-2 TRBD2 CASSQPGTSANNEQFF TGTGCCAGCAGCCAACCCGGGACTAGCGCGAACAATGAGCAGTTCTTC
TRBJ2-1 NA 13 TRBV3-1/TRBV3-2 NA CASSQTSNNEQFF TGTGCCAGCAGCCAAACTAGCAACAATGAGCAGTTCTTC
TRBJ1-3 NA 15 TRBV4-3 NA CASSQDMMARDTIYF TGCGCCAGCAGCCAAGATATGATGGCTAGAGACACCATATATTTT
TRBJ2-7 NA 15 TRBV24-1 TRBD1 CATSDPRDRTYEQYF TGTGCCACCAGTGATCCCCGGGACAGGACCTACGAGCAGTACTTC
TRBJ1-1 NA 13 TRBV28 NA CASRAGVYREAFF TGTGCCAGCAGGGCAGGGGTTTATCGTGAAGCTTTCTTT
TRBJ2-5 NA 15 TRBV19 TRBD1 CASSMRQGERETQYF TGTGCCAGTAGTATGAGGCAGGGGGAGCGGGAGACCCAGTACTTC
TRBJ1-1 NA 13 TRBV6-5 NA CASISPGDMVAFF TGTGCCAGCATCTCACCAGGGGACATGGTAGCTTTCTTT
TRBJ2-3 NA 16 TRBV6-5 NA CASSYVGTPSTDTQYF TGTGCCAGCAGTTATGTCGGGACTCCGAGCACAGATACGCAGTATTTT
TRBJ2-2 NA 14 TRBV2 NA CASSDYSYTGELFF TGTGCCAGCAGTGACTACAGCTACACCGGGGAGCTGTTTTTT
TRBJ2-3 once 14 TRBV7-2 NA CASNTVVSTDTQYF TGTGCCAGCAATACGGTGGTTAGCACAGATACGCAGTATTTT
TRBJ1-2 NA 15 TRBV19 NA CASSMQIPANYGYTF TGTGCCAGTAGTATGCAGATTCCAGCTAACTATGGCTACACCTTC
TRBJ1-5 few 13 TRBV30 NA CAWSVGSAEPQHF TGTGCCTGGAGTGTGGGCTCGGCTGAGCCCCAGCATTTT
TRBJ2-3 NA 14 TRBV5-1 TRBD2 CASSSTSGSYTQYF TGCGCCAGCAGCTCTACTAGCGGGAGCTATACGCAGTATTTT
TRBJ1-1 NA 12 TRBV29-1 TRBD1 CSVAGGNTEAFF TGCAGCGTGGCAGGGGGGAACACTGAAGCTTTCTTT
TRBJ1-3 NA 16 TRBV19 TRBD1 CASSIIGQGAGNTIYF TGTGCCAGTAGTATAATAGGACAGGGGGCTGGAAACACCATATATTTT
TRBJ2-3 once 15 TRBV7-6 NA CASSSAPQGGDTQYF TGTGCCAGCAGCTCCGCCCCCCAGGGCGGAGATACGCAGTATTTT
TRBJ2-5 NA 17 TRBV5-4 TRBD2 CASSLGGPSGPQETQYF TGTGCCAGCAGCTTGGGCGGGCCTAGCGGACCTCAAGAGACCCAGTACTTC
TRBJ2-7 NA 16 TRBV5-1 TRBD2 CASSLGGGDGIYEQYF TGCGCCAGCAGCTTGGGGGGAGGGGACGGCATATACGAGCAGTACTTC
TRBJ1-2 NA 12 TRBV29-1 TRBD1 CSVVTGAYGYTF TGCAGCGTCGTGACAGGGGCGTATGGCTACACCTTC